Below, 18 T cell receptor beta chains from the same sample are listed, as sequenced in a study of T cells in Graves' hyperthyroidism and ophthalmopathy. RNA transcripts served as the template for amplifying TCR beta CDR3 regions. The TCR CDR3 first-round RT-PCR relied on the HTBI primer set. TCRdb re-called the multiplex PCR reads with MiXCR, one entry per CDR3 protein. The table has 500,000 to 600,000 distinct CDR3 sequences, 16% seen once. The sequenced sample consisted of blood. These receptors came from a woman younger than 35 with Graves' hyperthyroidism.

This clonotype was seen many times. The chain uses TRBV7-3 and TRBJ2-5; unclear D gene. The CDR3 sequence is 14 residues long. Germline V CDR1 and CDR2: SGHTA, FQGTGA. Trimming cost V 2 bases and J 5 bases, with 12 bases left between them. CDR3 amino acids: CASSLVGSRETQYF. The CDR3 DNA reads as TGTGCCAGCAGCTTAGTGGGGTCACGGGAGACCCAGTACTTC.

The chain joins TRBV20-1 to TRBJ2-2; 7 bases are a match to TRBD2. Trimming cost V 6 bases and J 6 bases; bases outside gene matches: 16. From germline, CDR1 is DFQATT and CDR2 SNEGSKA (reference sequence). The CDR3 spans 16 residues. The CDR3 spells CSARRHGGGVSGELFF. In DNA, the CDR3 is TGCAGTGCCCGTCGCCACGGTGGGGGGGTGTCCGGGGAGCTGTTTTTT.

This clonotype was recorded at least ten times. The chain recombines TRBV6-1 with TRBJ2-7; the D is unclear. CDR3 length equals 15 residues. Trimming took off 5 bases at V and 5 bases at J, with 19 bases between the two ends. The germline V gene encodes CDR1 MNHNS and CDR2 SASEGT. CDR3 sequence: CASSTNGWGKNEQYF. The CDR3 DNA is TGTGCCAGCAGTACAAATGGGTGGGGTAAAAACGAGCAGTACTTC.

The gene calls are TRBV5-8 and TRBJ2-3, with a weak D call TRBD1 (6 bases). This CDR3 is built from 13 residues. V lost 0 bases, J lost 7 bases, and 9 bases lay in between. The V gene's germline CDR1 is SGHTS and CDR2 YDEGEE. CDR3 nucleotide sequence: TGTGCCAGCAGCTTGGACAGGGCGTATACGCAGTATTTT. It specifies CASSLDRAYTQYF.

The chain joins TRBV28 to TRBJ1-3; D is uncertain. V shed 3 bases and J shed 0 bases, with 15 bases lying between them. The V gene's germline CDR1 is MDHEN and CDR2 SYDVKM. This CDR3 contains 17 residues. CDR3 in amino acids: CASSFAPHSYSGNTIYF. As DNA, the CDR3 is TGTGCCAGCAGTTTCGCCCCCCACTCGTACTCTGGAAACACCATATATTTT. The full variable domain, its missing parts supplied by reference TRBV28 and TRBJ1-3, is DVKVTQSSRYLVKRTGEKVFLECVQDMDHENMFWYRQDPGLGLRLIYFSYDVKMKEKGDIPEGYSVSREKKERFSLILESASTNQTSMYLCASSFAPHSYSGNTIYFGEGSWLTVV.

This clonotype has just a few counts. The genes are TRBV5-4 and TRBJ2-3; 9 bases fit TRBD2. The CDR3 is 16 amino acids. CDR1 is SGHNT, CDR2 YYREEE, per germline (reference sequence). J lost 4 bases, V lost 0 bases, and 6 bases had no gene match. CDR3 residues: CASSLARREGPDTQYF. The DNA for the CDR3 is TGTGCCAGCAGCTTGGCCCGGCGGGAGGGTCCAGATACGCAGTATTTT.

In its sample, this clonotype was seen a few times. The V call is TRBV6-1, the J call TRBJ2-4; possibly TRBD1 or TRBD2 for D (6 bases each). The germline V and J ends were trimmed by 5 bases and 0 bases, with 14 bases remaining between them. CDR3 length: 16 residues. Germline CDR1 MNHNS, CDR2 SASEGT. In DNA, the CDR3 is TGTGCCAGCAGTCCCCATTCGGGGGCAGCCAAAAACATTCAGTACTTC. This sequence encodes CASSPHSGAAKNIQYF.

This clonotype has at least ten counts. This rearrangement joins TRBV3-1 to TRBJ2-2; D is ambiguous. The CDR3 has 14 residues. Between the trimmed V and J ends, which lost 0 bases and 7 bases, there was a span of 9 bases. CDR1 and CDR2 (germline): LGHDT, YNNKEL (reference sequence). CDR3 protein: CASSQDLGDGELFF. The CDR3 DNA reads TGTGCCAGCAGCCAAGATCTTGGAGACGGGGAGCTGTTTTTT.

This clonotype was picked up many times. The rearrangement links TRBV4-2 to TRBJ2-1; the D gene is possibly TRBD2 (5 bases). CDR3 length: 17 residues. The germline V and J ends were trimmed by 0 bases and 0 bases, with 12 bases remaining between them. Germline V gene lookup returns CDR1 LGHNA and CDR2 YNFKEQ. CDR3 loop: CASSQEVVGSSYNEQFF. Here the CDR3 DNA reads TGTGCCAGCAGCCAAGAAGTGGTTGGGAGCTCCTACAATGAGCAGTTCTTC.

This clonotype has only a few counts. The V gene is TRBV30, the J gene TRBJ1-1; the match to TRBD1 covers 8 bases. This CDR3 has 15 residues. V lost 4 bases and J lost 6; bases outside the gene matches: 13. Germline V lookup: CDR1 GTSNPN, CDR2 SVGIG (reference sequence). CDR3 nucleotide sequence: TGTGCCTGGACGCAACTTTCTAGGGACAGGCCTGAAGCTTTCTTT. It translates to CAWTQLSRDRPEAFF.

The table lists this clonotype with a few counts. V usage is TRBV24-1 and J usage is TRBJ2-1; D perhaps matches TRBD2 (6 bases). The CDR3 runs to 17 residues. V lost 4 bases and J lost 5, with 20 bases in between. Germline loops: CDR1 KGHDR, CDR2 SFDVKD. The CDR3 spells CATSEAGTPVSHNEQFF. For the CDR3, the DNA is TGTGCCACCAGTGAAGCCGGGACTCCTGTTTCGCACAATGAGCAGTTCTTC.

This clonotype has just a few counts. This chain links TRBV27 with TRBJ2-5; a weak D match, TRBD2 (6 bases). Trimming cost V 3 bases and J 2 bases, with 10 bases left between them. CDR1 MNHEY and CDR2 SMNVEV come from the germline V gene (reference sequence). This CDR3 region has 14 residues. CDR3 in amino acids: CASSFAGRQETQYF. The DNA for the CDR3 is TGTGCCAGCAGTTTTGCGGGGAGACAAGAGACCCAGTACTTC.

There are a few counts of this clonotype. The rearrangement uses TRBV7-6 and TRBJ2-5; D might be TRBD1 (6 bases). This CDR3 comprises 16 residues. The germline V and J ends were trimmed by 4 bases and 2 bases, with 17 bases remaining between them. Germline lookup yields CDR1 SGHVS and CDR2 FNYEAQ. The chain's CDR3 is CASSSRQVDEQETQYF. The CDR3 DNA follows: TGTGCCAGCAGCTCTCGACAGGTGGATGAACAAGAGACCCAGTACTTC.

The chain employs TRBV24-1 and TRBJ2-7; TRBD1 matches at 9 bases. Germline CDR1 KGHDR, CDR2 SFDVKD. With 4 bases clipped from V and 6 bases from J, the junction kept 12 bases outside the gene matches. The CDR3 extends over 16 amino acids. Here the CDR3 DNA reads TGTGCCACCAGTGAGCCCGTGGCGACAGGGGGAGGCGAGCAGTACTTC. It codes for CATSEPVATGGGEQYF.

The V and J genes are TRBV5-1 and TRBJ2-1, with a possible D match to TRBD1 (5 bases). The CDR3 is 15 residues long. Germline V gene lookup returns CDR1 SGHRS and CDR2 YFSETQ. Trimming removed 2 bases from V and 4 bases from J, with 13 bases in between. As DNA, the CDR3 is TGCGCCAGCAGCTTAGAAGGGGTCCCGTACAATGAGCAGTTCTTC. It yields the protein CASSLEGVPYNEQFF.

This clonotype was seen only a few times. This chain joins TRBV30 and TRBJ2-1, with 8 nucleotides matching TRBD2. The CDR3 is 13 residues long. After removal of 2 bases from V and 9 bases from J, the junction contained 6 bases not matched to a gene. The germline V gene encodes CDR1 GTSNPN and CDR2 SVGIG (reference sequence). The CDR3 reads CAWSNGRASEQFF. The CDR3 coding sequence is TGTGCCTGGAGTAACGGGAGGGCAAGTGAGCAGTTCTTC.

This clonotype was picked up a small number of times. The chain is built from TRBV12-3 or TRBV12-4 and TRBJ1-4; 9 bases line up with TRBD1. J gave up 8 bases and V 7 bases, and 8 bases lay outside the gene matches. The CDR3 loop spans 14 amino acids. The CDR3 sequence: CASTPTGGGEKLFF. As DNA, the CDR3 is TGTGCCAGCACCCCGACAGGGGGTGGGGAAAAACTGTTTTTT.

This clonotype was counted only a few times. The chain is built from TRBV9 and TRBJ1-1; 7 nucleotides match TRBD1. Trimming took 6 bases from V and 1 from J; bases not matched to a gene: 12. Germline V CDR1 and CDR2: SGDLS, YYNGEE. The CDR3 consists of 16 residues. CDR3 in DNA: TGTGCCAGCACCAGGGGGGTAGGAGGGGGGAACACTGAAGCTTTCTTT. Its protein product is CASTRGVGGGNTEAFF.